The rows below give T cell receptor beta chains drawn from one sample of a study of T cell repertoires in cytomegalovirus infection. TCRdb reprocessed the reads with MiXCR, giving one entry per CDR3 protein. The sample shows over 150,000 distinct CDR3 sequences, about a sixth of them seen only once. The sample was CD8+ T cells from PBMCs. The receptors here all came from a human donor in good health (CMV status not recorded). Some clones in this sample may be carry-over from other donors' samples. The CDR3 runs from the conserved cysteine through the conserved F or W. A D gene is named only where the DNA matches it firmly. Part of the rows lack a size; the others show once, few, many or a class for expanded clones.

V gene	CDR3 length	D gene	clone size	J gene	CDR3 protein	CDR3 DNA
TRBV27	14	TRBD1	NA	TRBJ2-7	CATQPRDREGEQYF	TGTGCCACCCAACCCCGGGACAGGGAAGGAGAGCAGTACTTC
TRBV7-9	14	NA	few	TRBJ1-1	CASREGGLSAEAFF	TGTGCCAGCAGGGAGGGAGGCCTTTCGGCTGAAGCTTTCTTT
TRBV7-2	15	TRBD1	few	TRBJ1-1	CASSLRDRGYTEAFF	TGTGCCAGCAGCTTACGGGACAGGGGGTACACTGAAGCTTTCTTT
TRBV6-4	16	NA	few	TRBJ2-7	CASSDSTAGVSYEQYF	TGTGCCAGCAGTGACTCGACCGCCGGGGTCTCCTACGAGCAGTACTTC
TRBV11-2	14	NA	NA	TRBJ2-7	CASSLIQSSYEQYF	TGTGCCAGCAGCTTAATACAGAGCTCCTACGAGCAGTACTTC
TRBV19	14	TRBD1	NA	TRBJ2-7	CASSPGTGGDEQYF	TGTGCCAGTAGTCCCGGGACAGGGGGAGACGAGCAGTACTTC
TRBV12-3/TRBV12-4	14	NA	NA	TRBJ1-1	CASSLGGADTEAFF	TGTGCCAGCAGTTTAGGGGGGGCGGACACTGAAGCTTTCTTT
TRBV27	15	NA	few	TRBJ1-5	CASSYRPAGNQPQHF	TGTGCCAGCAGCTACCGACCAGCGGGCAATCAGCCCCAGCATTTT
TRBV7-6	16	NA	few	TRBJ1-6	CASTMGPEGYNSPLHF	TGTGCCAGCACCATGGGACCCGAAGGGTATAATTCACCCCTCCACTTT
TRBV7-2	15	NA	few	TRBJ1-5	CASSLVDTERQPQHF	TGTGCCAGCAGCTTAGTGGACACCGAGCGTCAGCCCCAGCATTTT
TRBV12-3/TRBV12-4	14	NA	few	TRBJ2-3	CASSYGLLPDTQYF	TGTGCCAGCAGTTACGGACTGCTCCCAGATACGCAGTATTTT
TRBV12-3/TRBV12-4	14	TRBD1	few	TRBJ1-2	CASRGTGPFYGYTF	TGTGCCAGCAGGGGGACAGGGCCCTTCTATGGCTACACCTTC
TRBV29-1	11	TRBD1	few	TRBJ2-7	CSVVVTGEQYF	TGCAGCGTTGTGGTGACAGGGGAGCAGTACTTC
TRBV25-1	14	TRBD1	few	TRBJ1-2	CASSEGQGRDGYTF	TGTGCCAGCAGTGAAGGACAGGGGAGGGATGGCTACACCTTC
TRBV11-2	15	NA	few	TRBJ1-2	CASSFGQRTNYGYTF	TGTGCCAGCAGCTTCGGGCAACGGACTAACTATGGCTACACCTTC
TRBV28	13	NA	few	TRBJ2-7	CASSYREFDEQYF	TGTGCCAGCAGTTACAGGGAATTCGACGAGCAGTACTTC
TRBV6-2/TRBV6-3	15	NA	NA	TRBJ2-2	CASSSQLTNTGELFF	TGTGCCAGCAGTTCCCAACTGACGAACACCGGGGAGCTGTTTTTT
TRBV20-1	16	NA	NA	TRBJ1-2	CSARDRRPTANYGYTF	TGCAGTGCTAGAGATAGGAGGCCAACCGCTAACTATGGCTACACCTTC
TRBV28	16	NA	NA	TRBJ1-2	CASMNPGSSLNYGYTF	TGTGCCAGCATGAACCCCGGATCCTCTCTTAACTATGGCTACACCTTC
TRBV12-3/TRBV12-4	13	TRBD2	NA	TRBJ2-1	CASTPTSRDEQFF	TGTGCCAGCACCCCGACTAGCCGGGATGAGCAGTTCTTC
TRBV14	17	NA	NA	TRBJ2-1	CASSQGFSESSYNEQFF	TGTGCCAGCAGCCAAGGGTTTTCGGAGTCCTCCTACAATGAGCAGTTCTTC
TRBV7-6	18	TRBD2	NA	TRBJ2-1	CASSLWTSGGISYNEQFF	TGTGCCAGCAGCCTGTGGACTAGCGGGGGCATCTCCTACAATGAGCAGTTCTTC
TRBV12-3/TRBV12-4	12	NA	NA	TRBJ1-2	CASLGPGAGYTF	TGTGCCAGCCTGGGCCCGGGGGCAGGCTACACCTTC
TRBV10-1	12	NA	NA	TRBJ1-2	CASSDGYYGYTF	TGCGCCAGCAGCGACGGGTACTATGGCTACACCTTC
TRBV29-1	15	TRBD2	NA	TRBJ2-7	CSVEGLAGASYEQYF	TGCAGCGTTGAGGGGCTAGCGGGGGCCTCCTACGAGCAGTACTTC
TRBV5-4	15	NA	few	TRBJ1-2	CASSLWGSPLDGYTF	TGTGCCAGCTCTCTTTGGGGCAGCCCATTAGATGGCTACACCTTC